What follows describes a single T cell receptor (beta chain). As handled by the study authors: Estimation of nucleated cell counts was performed using reference gene primer amplification. Profiling relied on immunoSEQ multiplex PCR, and the TCRdb table lists in-frame clones only, not all of them. V, J and clone size are taken as reported in that table, and D and trimming were inferred from the DNA itself. The sample lists 85,000 to 95,000 clones, about nine tenths seen once, with approximately 4.4% in the top ten. These data come from a study of blood T cell repertoires in COVID-19. Study context: Researchers got acute and convalescent COVID-19 samples from the United States, Italy and Spain. In each case, the material was cDNA or gDNA derived from T cells, B-cell-depleted T cells, or PBMCs.

This CDR3 has 14 residues. V dropped 2 bases and J dropped 5 bases, with 12 bases sitting between them. Germline lookup yields CDR1 MNHEY and CDR2 SVGAGI. The TCR sequence derives from a woman aged 80 or older with acute or convalescent COVID-19. The sample consisted of peripheral blood. V gene TRBV6-5 combines with J gene TRBJ1-1; D is possibly TRBD1 (6 bases). CDR3 region: CASSYGGARTEAFF. The CDR3 bases are TGTGCCAGCAGTTACGGGGGGGCGCGGACTGAAGCTTTCTTT.